This T cell receptor (beta chain) derives from a study of cytomegalovirus exposure and HLA in healthy donors. Concerning this clone: Antigen: not known.

The CDR3 runs 14 residues. Germline loops: CDR1 LNHDA, CDR2 SQIVND (reference sequence). V lost 5 bases, J lost 7 bases, and 8 bases stayed unmatched. The study's findings and limits: Reportedly, diagnosis of cytomegalovirus status by the classifier showed high specificity and sensitivity.

The PCR ran on 60 Vbeta and 13 Jbeta primers. Only in-frame clones appear in the TCRdb table, and some are missing; sequencing was by immunoSEQ multiplex PCR. The sample holds about 160,000 clones; roughly 85% are singletons and the top ten take 1%. The TCR sequence derives from a boy aged 2 to 9 in good health and CMV-seronegative. The genes are TRBV19 and TRBJ2-1, with 7 positions matching TRBD2. The specimen sequenced was PBMCs. CDR3 sequence (DNA): TGTGCCAGTAGTTCCAGTGGACTAGGGAATGAGCAGTTCTTC. Amino acid sequence: CASSSSGLGNEQFF.